This T cell receptor beta chain stems from a study of T cell changes during pregnancy in multiple sclerosis. The assay was immunoSEQ multiplex PCR, and TCRdb's table has in-frame clones only and misses some. This repertoire shows about 70,000 clones, about 94% found once; its top ten account for 0.58%. The input for sequencing was peripheral blood, taken in the third trimester of pregnancy. This sequence originates from a female donor with multiple sclerosis, enrolled in a pregnancy study.

CDR3 in amino acids: CASSVAAGQVDTQYF. The DNA of the CDR3 is TGTGCCAGCAGCGTAGCGGCGGGGCAAGTAGATACGCAGTATTTT. This chain joins TRBV9 and TRBJ2-3, with D possibly TRBD2 on 6 matching bases. CDR1 SGDLS and CDR2 YYNGEE come from the germline V gene. V lost 0 bases to trimming and J lost 5 bases, with 13 bases between them. This CDR3 has 15 amino acids.